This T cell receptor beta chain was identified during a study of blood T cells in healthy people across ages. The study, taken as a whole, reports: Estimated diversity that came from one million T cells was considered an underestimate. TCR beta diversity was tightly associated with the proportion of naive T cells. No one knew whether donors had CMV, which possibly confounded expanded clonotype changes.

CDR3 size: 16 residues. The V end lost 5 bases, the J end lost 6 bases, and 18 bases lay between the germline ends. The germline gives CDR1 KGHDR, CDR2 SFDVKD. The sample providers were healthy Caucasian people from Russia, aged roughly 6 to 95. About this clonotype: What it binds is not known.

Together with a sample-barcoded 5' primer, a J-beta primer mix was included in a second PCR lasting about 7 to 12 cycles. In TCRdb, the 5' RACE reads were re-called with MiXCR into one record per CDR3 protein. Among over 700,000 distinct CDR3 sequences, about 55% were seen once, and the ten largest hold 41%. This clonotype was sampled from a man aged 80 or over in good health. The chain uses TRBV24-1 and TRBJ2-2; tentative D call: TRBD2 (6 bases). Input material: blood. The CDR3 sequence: CATSAPLGGRSGELFF. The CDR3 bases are TGTGCCACCAGTGCCCCCTTGGGGGGTCGGTCCGGGGAGCTGTTTTTT.